A selection of T cell receptor beta chains follows, all from one sample in a study of CD8 T cells in ankylosing spondylitis. In TCRdb, the 5' RACE reads were re-called with MiXCR into one record per CDR3 protein. The repertoire holds 350,000 or so distinct CDR3 sequences, roughly 8% seen once, with 13% to 15% in the top ten. The specimen was blood, either unsorted or a sorted T cell fraction (not recorded which). These TCRs come from a male donor with ankylosing spondylitis. CDR3s include the opening cysteine and the closing phenylalanine or tryptophan. The order of the fields is clone size, V gene, J gene, D gene, CDR3 protein, CDR3 DNA. D genes are given only for firm matches. Expanded clones are given a class, and other clones once, few, many or no size at all.

few	TRBV7-8	TRBJ2-5	.	CASSRQLQETQYF	TGTGCCAGCAGCAGACAGCTCCAAGAGACCCAGTACTTC
.	TRBV24-1	TRBJ2-1	.	CATSDLGSKGFF	TGTGCCACCAGTGACCTGGGTTCTAAGGGGTTCTTC
many	TRBV20-1	TRBJ2-7	TRBD2	CSAPRGLAGSSQYF	TGCAGTGCTCCACGGGGACTAGCGGGTTCTTCGCAGTACTTC
.	TRBV4-1	TRBJ2-7	TRBD2	CASSQDVSGRFGQYF	TGCGCCAGCAGCCAAGATGTTAGCGGGAGGTTTGGGCAGTACTTC
few	TRBV7-3	TRBJ2-2	.	CASSLMARANTGELFF	TGTGCCAGCAGCTTAATGGCCCGGGCGAACACCGGGGAGCTGTTTTTT
many	TRBV5-1	TRBJ2-2	.	CASTQPGTGELFF	TGCGCCAGCACTCAGCCGGGCACCGGGGAGCTGTTTTTT
few	TRBV9	TRBJ1-2	.	CASSAGRNYGYTF	TGTGCCAGCAGCGCCGGACGGAACTATGGCTACACCTTC
many	TRBV7-3	TRBJ2-2	TRBD1	CASSLTQGAIGTGELFF	TGTGCCAGCAGCTTAACGCAGGGGGCAATCGGCACCGGGGAGCTGTTTTTT
.	TRBV12-3/TRBV12-4	TRBJ2-7	TRBD1	CASRLDRGPYEQYF	TGTGCCAGCAGGCTCGACAGGGGGCCCTACGAGCAGTACTTC
many	TRBV5-1	TRBJ1-2	TRBD1	CASSLGNPGQGYYGYTF	TGCGCCAGCAGCTTGGGTAACCCGGGACAGGGGTACTATGGCTACACCTTC
few	TRBV7-2	TRBJ2-3	TRBD2	CASSPQAGGSTDTQYF	TGTGCCAGCAGCCCGCAAGCGGGAGGGAGCACAGATACGCAGTATTTT
.	TRBV12-3/TRBV12-4	TRBJ2-3	.	CASSLQLFTQYF	TGTGCCAGCAGTTTACAATTGTTTACGCAGTATTTT
few	TRBV7-9	TRBJ2-2	TRBD2	CASSPLAGGGTGELFF	TGTGCCAGCAGCCCTTTAGCGGGAGGGGGCACCGGGGAGCTGTTTTTT